This is a list of T cell receptor beta chains from one sample in a study of cytomegalovirus exposure and HLA in healthy donors. The table came from immunoSEQ multiplex PCR; TCRdb's copy has only in-frame clones and leaves some out. The sample holds over 110,000 clones, about 90% seen once. The sequenced material came from PBMCs. These receptors were obtained from a man between 18 and 29 years old in good health and CMV-seronegative. CDR3s include the opening cysteine and the closing phenylalanine or tryptophan. D genes are given only for firm matches. Clone sizes are given selectively: once, few, many, or a class where the clone is expanded.

cdr3_aa: CASSEGHRDEQFF; cdr3_nt: TGTGCCAGCAGTGAAGGTCACAGGGACGAGCAGTTCTTC; j_call: TRBJ2-1; clone_size: .; d_call: .; v_call: TRBV6-1
cdr3_aa: CASSLSEQGPSPYEQYF; cdr3_nt: TGTGCCAGCAGTTTATCCGAACAGGGGCCCTCCCCCTACGAGCAGTACTTC; j_call: TRBJ2-7; clone_size: .; d_call: TRBD1; v_call: TRBV27
cdr3_aa: CASRRQGVGYTF; cdr3_nt: TGTGCCAGCAGGAGACAGGGGGTTGGCTACACCTTC; j_call: TRBJ1-2; clone_size: few; d_call: TRBD1; v_call: TRBV6-5
cdr3_aa: CASSGGGGVETQYF; cdr3_nt: TGTGCCAGCAGCGGAGGGGGAGGGGTGGAGACCCAGTACTTC; j_call: TRBJ2-5; clone_size: .; d_call: .; v_call: TRBV5-4
cdr3_aa: CASSAWTSGNNEQFF; cdr3_nt: TGTGCCAGCAGTGCCTGGACTAGCGGGAACAATGAGCAGTTCTTC; j_call: TRBJ2-1; clone_size: .; d_call: TRBD2; v_call: TRBV28
cdr3_aa: CAWSKGIRGGDEKLFF; cdr3_nt: TGTGCCTGGAGTAAGGGAATCCGAGGGGGCGATGAAAAACTGTTTTTT; j_call: TRBJ1-4; clone_size: few; d_call: TRBD1; v_call: TRBV30
cdr3_aa: CASGLTSGRAEQFF; cdr3_nt: TGTGCTAGTGGCCTTACTAGCGGGAGGGCCGAGCAGTTCTTC; j_call: TRBJ2-1; clone_size: .; d_call: TRBD2; v_call: TRBV12-5
cdr3_aa: CASSVSQTGELFF; cdr3_nt: TGTGCCAGCAGTGTTTCCCAGACCGGGGAGCTGTTTTTT; j_call: TRBJ2-2; clone_size: .; d_call: .; v_call: TRBV2
cdr3_aa: CASSWGVEGELFF; cdr3_nt: TGTGCCAGCAGCTGGGGGGTTGAGGGGGAGCTGTTTTTT; j_call: TRBJ2-2; clone_size: .; d_call: .; v_call: TRBV11-3
cdr3_aa: CASSFSASDRNNEQFF; cdr3_nt: TGTGCCAGCAGTTTCTCCGCCTCCGACAGGAACAATGAGCAGTTCTTC; j_call: TRBJ2-1; clone_size: once; d_call: .; v_call: TRBV27